The rows below give T cell receptor beta chains drawn from one sample of a study of CD8+CD57+ T cells in acquired aplastic anemia. TCRdb used MiXCR to reprocess the reads, holding one entry per CDR3 protein. The sample includes 300,000 or so distinct CDR3 sequences, roughly 50% of them seen just once. The sample taken for sequencing was sorted CD4+, CD8+, or CD8+CD57+ T cells (not recorded which) from PBMCs. These receptors were obtained from a human donor with severe aplastic anemia or a healthy control (not recorded which). Each CDR3 is given without its conserved first and last residue.

cdr3_aa	v_call	j_call
ASSLGLGGPQETQY	TRBV11-2	TRBJ2-5
ASSLRNELSYEQY	TRBV12-3/TRBV12-4	TRBJ2-7
SVEPGLNTGELF	TRBV29-1	TRBJ2-2
ASSFFPRQGTDTQY	TRBV5-5	TRBJ2-3
ASSSTGAGELF	TRBV10-1	TRBJ2-2
ATTGPGSNQPQH	TRBV24-1	TRBJ1-5
SARTGSTNTEAF	TRBV20-1	TRBJ1-1
ASNQEWWVGSPLH	TRBV4-1	TRBJ1-6
ASSLTGTGRDSPLH	TRBV4-1	TRBJ1-6
ASSDREGGTEAF	TRBV14	TRBJ1-1
ASSDLDGDTQY	TRBV9	TRBJ2-3
ASSLGTSGEETQY	TRBV5-1	TRBJ2-5
STYYQQRPYSPLH	TRBV20-1	TRBJ1-6
SVETGMVNEQY	TRBV29-1	TRBJ2-7
ASRHTDKETQY	TRBV7-9	TRBJ2-5
ASSSFGERDETQY	TRBV5-4	TRBJ2-5
ASSPGVPKVETQY	TRBV18	TRBJ2-5
SVVTGRGTDPQY	TRBV29-1	TRBJ2-3
ASSFGLAGSSTGTQY	TRBV7-6	TRBJ2-3
ASRGQGHYGYT	TRBV19	TRBJ1-2
ASSLNAQENQPQH	TRBV19	TRBJ1-5
ATSREGSGNTIY	TRBV15	TRBJ1-3
ASRTRGKDSPLH	TRBV6-6	TRBJ1-6
ASSLAEGRVGEQY	TRBV7-7	TRBJ2-7
AIRLGTGYEQY	TRBV10-3	TRBJ2-7
ASSTLAAGPGEQY	TRBV19	TRBJ2-7
ASSPLGLAGGSEQY	TRBV7-2	TRBJ2-7
ASSLTGSGNTIY	TRBV6-5	TRBJ1-3
ASSLTIADEQY	TRBV7-7	TRBJ2-7